One and the same sample provided the 21 T cell receptor beta chains below, sequenced in a study of cytomegalovirus exposure and HLA in healthy donors. Primers included in the PCR were 60 Vbeta and 13 Jbeta primers. Assay used: immunoSEQ multiplex PCR; TCRdb lists only in-frame clones, some missing. The repertoire holds some 130,000 clones, with around three quarters as singletons. Material: PBMCs. These receptors were taken from a man aged 25-45 years in good health.

The chain combines TRBV6-1 with TRBJ2-5, with a possible D match to TRBD1 (5 bases). This CDR3 spans 14 amino acids. Deletions cut 2 bases from V and 1 base from J, with 8 bases between. Germline V gene sequence: CDR1 MNHNS, CDR2 SASEGT. CDR3 DNA sequence: TGTGCCAGCAGTGAACAGGGCATCCAAGAGACCCAGTACTTC. This encodes CASSEQGIQETQYF.

The CDR3 region is CASSRQGAGNEQFF. The CDR3 bases are TGTGCCAGCAGTCGACAGGGGGCCGGGAATGAGCAGTTCTTC. The genes are TRBV28 and TRBJ2-1; 10 bases match TRBD1. The CDR3 is 14 residues long. Germline V gene lookup returns CDR1 MDHEN and CDR2 SYDVKM. Trimming at V came to 5 bases and at J to 7 bases, leaving 5 bases not matched to a gene.

The rearrangement joins TRBV28 to TRBJ2-1; tentative D call: TRBD1 (5 bases). CDR1 and CDR2 from the germline V gene are MDHEN and SYDVKM. There are 10 residues in the CDR3. The V and J ends lost 8 bases and 13 bases respectively, with 12 bases between them. CDR3 DNA sequence: TGTGCCAGCGTGGGGCAGGGACAGTTCTTC. Encoded protein: CASVGQGQFF.

The chain links TRBV19 to TRBJ1-5; D is ambiguous. The ends were cut back, 4 bases at V and 9 bases at J, with 7 bases in the middle. Per the germline V gene, CDR1 is LNHDA and CDR2 is SQIVND (reference sequence). The CDR3 totals 11 residues. As DNA, the CDR3 is TGTGCCAGTAGTACCCCAGGGCCCCAGCATTTT. Residues: CASSTPGPQHF.

V usage is TRBV5-3 and J usage is TRBJ1-5; TRBD1 agrees at 8 bases. Being an ORF, TRBV5-3 has a function that is uncertain. The CDR3 is 17 residues long. Germline trimming cut 4 bases from V and 1 base from J; bases unmatched to any gene: 10. In DNA form, the CDR3 reads TGTGCCAGAAGCCCGACAGGGGCAAAAAAGAGCAATCAGCCCCAGCATTTT. Amino acid sequence: CARSPTGAKKSNQPQHF.

The rearrangement uses TRBV7-7 and TRBJ2-5; D gene uncertain. The CDR3 sequence is 15 residues long. V was cut by 0 bases and J by 7 bases, with 15 bases left in between. From germline, CDR1 is SSHAT and CDR2 FNYEAQ (reference sequence). The CDR3 DNA sequence: TGTGCCAGCAGCTTAGCGCCTGGCACTACGGGGACCCAGTACTTC. This sequence encodes CASSLAPGTTGTQYF.

The genes are TRBV11-3 and TRBJ2-7, with a weak D call TRBD1 (6 bases). Germline V gene data show CDR1 as SGHNT and CDR2 as YENEEA. This CDR3 contains 14 residues. Deletions cut 5 bases from V and 2 bases from J, with 13 bases between. CDR3 residues: CASSPPRGPYEQYF. In DNA, the CDR3 is TGTGCCAGCAGCCCCCCCAGGGGCCCCTACGAGCAGTACTTC.

The V call is TRBV15, the J call TRBJ1-5; 7 bases are a match to TRBD1. The germline CDR1 and CDR2 sequences are LNHNV and YYDKDF (reference sequence). The CDR3 has 15 residues. The trim removed 5 bases at V and 4 bases at J, leaving 8 bases unmatched. The CDR3 reads CATSGGTVINQPQHF. DNA of the CDR3: TGTGCCACCAGCGGGGGGACAGTTATTAATCAGCCCCAGCATTTT. The variable domain in full, with the rest retrieved from reference TRBV15 and TRBJ1-5, is DAMVIQNPRYQVTQFGKPVTLSCSQTLNHNVMYWYQQKSSQAPKLLFHYYDKDFNNEADTPDNFQSRRPNTSFCFLDIRSPGLGDTAMYLCATSGGTVINQPQHFGDGTRLSIL.

The table lists this clone with a count of one. The chain joins TRBV7-2 to TRBJ2-5; D possibly corresponds to TRBD2 (6 bases). The length of the CDR3 is 15 residues. Deletions cut 5 bases from V and 6 bases from J, with 19 bases between. Germline V gives CDR1 SGHTA, CDR2 FQGNSA. The CDR3 DNA sequence: TGTGCCAGCAGCCCGGACGCGGGACGGTTCAAGACCCAGTACTTC. Its translation: CASSPDAGRFKTQYF.

This chain uses TRBV18 with TRBJ1-1, with D tentatively TRBD1 (5 bases). V lost 4 bases and J lost 2, with 8 bases in between. Germline V gene sequence: CDR1 KGHSH, CDR2 LQKENI. The CDR3 loop spans 13 amino acids. CDR3 region: CASSLTDNTEAFF. The CDR3 region has the DNA TGTGCCAGCTCACTGACAGACAACACTGAAGCTTTCTTT.

This chain connects TRBV5-1 to TRBJ2-5; the D gene is possibly TRBD2 (5 bases). CDR1 SGHRS and CDR2 YFSETQ come from the germline V gene. The CDR3 length is 13 residues. Trimming took 1 base from V and 5 from J, leaving 9 bases between them. CDR3 protein: CASSLTRRETQYF. In DNA, the CDR3 is TGCGCCAGCAGCTTGACTAGGAGGGAGACCCAGTACTTC.

Notes on this clone: A junction boundary mismatches the germline segment, possibly from a read error. The rearrangement joins TRBV7-9 to TRBJ2-7; D is possibly TRBD2 (6 bases). CDR3 length: 14 amino acids. Germline CDR1 is SEHNR and CDR2 is FQNEAQ (reference sequence). CDR3 sequence reads: CSSSLTGEGYEQYF. The CDR3 DNA follows: TGTTCCAGCAGCTTAACGGGAGAGGGTTACGAGCAGTACTTC.

V gene TRBV28 combines with J gene TRBJ1-5; possible D gene TRBD1, 6 bases. Trimming pared 5 bases from V and 3 bases from J, leaving 11 bases between. The germline gives CDR1 MDHEN, CDR2 SYDVKM. The length of the CDR3 is 14 residues. The CDR3 DNA is TGTGCCAGCAGTAGCGGACAGCCCAATCAGCCCCAGCATTTT. This sequence encodes CASSSGQPNQPQHF.

V is TRBV7-3 and J is TRBJ2-1; 8 nucleotides align to TRBD2. The CDR3 loop spans 11 amino acids. Germline CDR1 and CDR2: SGHTA and FQGTGA. V was clipped by 11 bases and J by 10 bases; unmatched bases: 7. CDR3 sequence (DNA): TGTGCCGGTGCCCGGGGGGGCGAGCAGTTCTTC. Amino acids: CAGARGGEQFF.

The rearrangement links TRBV19 to TRBJ1-5; 9 bases match TRBD1. After removal of 5 bases from V and 2 bases from J, the junction contained 4 bases not matched to a gene. The CDR3 is 15 amino acids. The V gene's germline CDR1 is LNHDA and CDR2 SQIVND (reference sequence). The chain's CDR3 is CASSPRTGGNQPQHF. The CDR3, as DNA: TGTGCCAGTAGTCCCCGGACAGGGGGCAATCAGCCCCAGCATTTT. Filled out from reference TRBV19 and TRBJ1-5, the complete variable domain reads DGGITQSPKYLFRKEGQNVTLSCEQNLNHDAMYWYRQDPGQGLRLIYYSQIVNDFQKGDIAEGYSVSREKKESFPLTVTSAQKNPTAFYLCASSPRTGGNQPQHFGDGTRLSIL.

CDR3 nucleotides: TGTGCCAGCAGCCCGGCCGTCAGCGGACGGGAGCAGTACTTC. Translating gives CASSPAVSGREQYF. The rearrangement joins TRBV4-2 to TRBJ2-7; D perhaps matches TRBD2 (5 bases). The V end lost 4 bases, the J end lost 7 bases, and 17 bases lay between the germline ends. CDR3 length: 14 amino acids. The V gene's germline CDR1 is LGHNA and CDR2 YNFKEQ.

The chain couples TRBV18 to TRBJ2-1; tentatively, D is TRBD1 (6 bases). The CDR3 spans 12 residues. The V and J ends lost 3 bases and 10 bases respectively, with 10 bases between them. In germline, CDR1 is KGHSH, CDR2 LQKENI. The CDR3 spells CASSPQRGEQFF. DNA for the CDR3: TGTGCCAGCTCACCCCAGAGGGGGGAGCAGTTCTTC.

The chain uses TRBV30 and TRBJ1-5; D gene ambiguous. This CDR3 spans 13 amino acids. Trimming cost V 0 bases and J 5 bases, with 8 bases left between them. Germline lookup yields CDR1 GTSNPN and CDR2 SVGIG (reference sequence). CDR3 sequence: CAWSVRGDQPQHF. The CDR3 DNA reads TGTGCCTGGAGTGTCCGGGGTGATCAGCCCCAGCATTTT.

In its sample, this clone was seen a few times. The V gene is TRBV5-1, the J gene TRBJ2-5; D is perhaps TRBD1 (6 bases). V was trimmed by 3 bases and J by 5 bases, leaving 17 bases between them. CDR3 length: 15 residues. Germline CDR1 and CDR2: SGHRS and YFSETQ. In DNA, the CDR3 is TGCGCCAGCAGCTACGGGAACAGGGTGGATGAGACCCAGTACTTC. Amino acid sequence: CASSYGNRVDETQYF.

This sequence joins TRBV5-1 and TRBJ2-1, with 8 positions matching TRBD2. CDR1 is SGHRS, CDR2 YFSETQ, per germline. Trimming took 0 bases from V and 0 from J; bases not matched to a gene: 11. The CDR3 consists of 19 residues. The chain's CDR3 is CASSLARGGADYSYNEQFF. The DNA of the CDR3 is TGCGCCAGCAGCTTGGCCCGGGGGGGAGCGGACTACTCCTACAATGAGCAGTTCTTC.

This rearrangement joins TRBV29-1 to TRBJ1-1; 7 bases line up with TRBD1. V dropped 7 bases and J dropped 2; count of bases not matched to a gene: 10. This CDR3 comprises 14 residues. CDR1 SQVTM and CDR2 ANQGSEA come from the germline V gene. CDR3 region: CSGQGGVYNTEAFF. The CDR3 DNA reads TGCAGCGGTCAGGGGGGCGTCTACAACACTGAAGCTTTCTTT.